Detailed here is one TCR beta chain. The ends were cut back, 3 bases at V and 8 bases at J, with 16 bases in the middle. Germline V gene lookup returns CDR1 SNHLY and CDR2 FYNNEI. The CDR3 has 14 residues. Under the authors' procedure: Amplification of reference gene primers was used by the study to estimate nucleated cell counts. Libraries were prepared by immunoSEQ multiplex PCR; TCRdb keeps only in-frame clonotypes and omits some of them. Clone size and V and J calls were adopted from that table, with D and trimming inferred from the DNA. This sample has some 180,000 clones, with 86% found just once. The data were obtained in a study of blood T cell repertoires in COVID-19. The wider study: Nucleic acid was either cDNA or gDNA, and it came from T cells, B-cell-depleted T cells, or PBMCs.

The study recruited people aged roughly 18 to 100 years across roughly 23 US areas. The source is a woman in her thirties or forties in a cohort exposed to, infected with or recovered from COVID-19 (not recorded which). The sample comprised PBMCs or T cells enriched from blood (not recorded which). The chain combines TRBV2 with TRBJ1-2; TRBD1 is a possible D gene (5 bases). In DNA, the CDR3 is TGTGCCAGCAGTGACAGGGCTCCCCGCGGAGGCTACACCTTC. Its protein product is CASSDRAPRGGYTF.